One and the same sample provided the 21 T cell receptor beta chains below, sequenced in a study of cytomegalovirus exposure and HLA in healthy donors. PCR employed 60 Vbeta and 13 Jbeta primers. Sequenced by immunoSEQ multiplex PCR; TCRdb stores in-frame clones only, minus some. The sample has 100,000 to 140,000 clones, 81% seen once. Specimen: PBMCs. The receptor source for this set is a young man in good health and CMV-seronegative.

The sample holds a few counts of this clone. V usage is TRBV30 and J usage is TRBJ1-1; D gene ambiguous. Germline CDR1 GTSNPN, CDR2 SVGIG (reference sequence). Trimming cost V 5 bases and J 3 bases, with 10 bases left between them. The CDR3 runs 12 residues. Written as DNA, the CDR3 is TGTGCCTGGGGGAGTGTGGACACTGAAGCTTTCTTT. Translation: CAWGSVDTEAFF. Filled out from reference TRBV30 and TRBJ1-1, the complete variable domain reads SQTIHQWPATLVQPVGSPLSLECTVEGTSNPNLYWYRQAAGRGLQLLFYSVGIGQISSEVPQNLSASRPQDRQFILSSKKLLLSDSGFYLCAWGSVDTEAFFGQGTRLTVV.

CDR3 coding DNA: TGTGCCAGCAGCGGTAGAATTAGCGGGGGGCCTTCTAGCACAGATACGCAGTATTTT. Amino acids: CASSGRISGGPSSTDTQYF. V is TRBV5-4 and J is TRBJ2-3; 10 bases fit TRBD2. CDR1 SGHNT and CDR2 YYREEE come from the germline V gene (reference sequence). The CDR3 is 19 residues long. Losses at the gene ends were 4 bases for V and 0 bases for J; bases not matched to a gene: 14.

The chain uses TRBV25-1 and TRBJ2-7; 11 nucleotides match TRBD2. CDR3 size: 14 residues. Trimming removed 5 bases from V and 4 bases from J; junction bases left unmatched: 4. Germline V gene sequence: CDR1 MGHDK, CDR2 SYGVNS. CDR3 loop: CASSRIAGGYEQYF. DNA for the CDR3: TGTGCCAGCAGTAGAATAGCGGGAGGGTACGAGCAGTACTTC.

The chain couples TRBV7-8 to TRBJ1-1; TRBD1 agrees at 9 bases. The junction had 5 bases not matched to a gene; V was cut back by 5 bases and J by 1 base. In germline, CDR1 is SGHVS, CDR2 FQNEAQ. CDR3 length: 15 amino acids. CDR3 bases: TGTGCCAGCAGCCGAGGACAGGGGCAGAACACTGAAGCTTTCTTT. Protein product: CASSRGQGQNTEAFF.

The rearrangement links TRBV15 to TRBJ1-2; 10 nucleotides align to TRBD1. Germline V gene data show CDR1 as LNHNV and CDR2 as YYDKDF (reference sequence). This CDR3 is 16 amino acids long. V was pared by 0 bases and J by 6 bases, with 7 bases of the junction left unmatched. The CDR3 DNA sequence: TGTGCCACCAGCAGAGATTCGACAGGGGGCATGAATGGCTACACCTTC. It encodes CATSRDSTGGMNGYTF.

The chain carries TRBV6-5 and TRBJ2-7; D remains ambiguous. The CDR3 runs to 13 residues. The germline V gene has CDR1 MNHEY and CDR2 SVGAGI. The V end lost 4 bases, the J end lost 6 bases, and 13 bases lay between the germline ends. The CDR3 sequence: CASSFAHRSEQYF. As DNA, the CDR3 is TGTGCCAGCAGTTTTGCGCACCGTAGCGAGCAGTACTTC.

The CDR3 nucleotides read TGTGCCAGCAGCCCTGGACTAGGGGACGAGCAGTACTTC. Translating gives CASSPGLGDEQYF. The gene calls are TRBV9 and TRBJ2-7, with 7 positions matching TRBD2. J lost 5 bases, V lost 4 bases, and 6 bases had no gene match. The germline V gene encodes CDR1 SGDLS and CDR2 YYNGEE. The CDR3 has 13 residues.

V is TRBV4-1 and J is TRBJ2-2, with a weak D call TRBD1 (6 bases). Trimming cost V 1 base and J 6 bases, with 15 bases left between them. Germline CDR1 and CDR2: MGHRA and YSYEKL. The length of the CDR3 is 16 residues. DNA of the CDR3: TGCGCCAGCAGCCAAGCCTCAGGGGCCGCCCCCGGGGAGCTGTTTTTT. This sequence encodes CASSQASGAAPGELFF.

The gene calls are TRBV25-1 and TRBJ2-2, with TRBD1 identical over 7 bases. This CDR3 has 16 amino acids. V lost 7 bases, J lost 0 bases, and 8 bases stayed unmatched. Germline CDR1 is MGHDK and CDR2 is SYGVNS. CDR3 sequence reads: CASISRGGANTGELFF. CDR3 nucleotides: TGTGCCAGCATCTCTAGAGGGGGCGCGAACACCGGGGAGCTGTTTTTT.

The gene calls are TRBV6-1 and TRBJ2-7; tentatively, D is TRBD1 (6 bases). Between the trimmed V and J ends, which lost 6 bases and 0 bases, there was a span of 15 bases. This CDR3 is 15 amino acids long. Germline lookup yields CDR1 MNHNS and CDR2 SASEGT. CDR3 sequence: CASRTATGFSYEQYF. The CDR3 DNA follows: TGTGCCAGCAGGACGGCGACAGGCTTCTCCTACGAGCAGTACTTC.

The rearrangement links TRBV27 to TRBJ2-3, with 7 nucleotides matching TRBD2. The CDR3 runs 13 residues. V lost 1 base, J lost 8 bases, and 3 bases stayed unmatched. In germline, CDR1 is MNHEY, CDR2 SMNVEV (reference sequence). The CDR3 DNA reads TGTGCCAGCAGTTTATTGGGGGGGGGTACGCAGTATTTT. Its translation: CASSLLGGGTQYF.

The rearrangement uses TRBV5-8 and TRBJ2-5, with 12 positions matching TRBD2. Germline loops: CDR1 SGHTS, CDR2 YDEGEE. After removal of 2 bases from V and 2 bases from J, the junction contained 7 bases not matched to a gene. This CDR3 is 17 amino acids long. CDR3 sequence: CASSFRLAGGTQETQYF. The CDR3 DNA reads TGTGCCAGCAGCTTCCGGCTAGCGGGGGGGACACAAGAGACCCAGTACTTC.

The chain employs TRBV9 and TRBJ1-4; tentative D call: TRBD1 (5 bases). V gave up 3 bases and J gave up 4 bases, with 16 bases separating them. The CDR3 length is 16 residues. Per the germline V gene, CDR1 is SGDLS and CDR2 is YYNGEE. The CDR3 is CASSEAGGAYNEKLFF. CDR3 bases: TGTGCCAGCAGCGAGGCCGGCGGGGCATATAATGAAAAACTGTTTTTT.

The chain couples TRBV5-4 to TRBJ2-3; possible D gene TRBD2, 5 bases. The germline CDR1 and CDR2 sequences are SGHNT and YYREEE (reference sequence). Trimming removed 6 bases from V and 7 bases from J, with 12 bases in between. There are 12 residues in the CDR3. CDR3 sequence (DNA): TGTGCCAGCACGCTATCGGGGAATACGCAGTATTTT. Its protein product is CASTLSGNTQYF.

The chain joins TRBV6-5 to TRBJ1-4; 10 bases align to TRBD1. The CDR3 length is 15 residues. Germline CDR1 and CDR2: MNHEY and SVGAGI. Losses at the gene ends were 3 bases for V and 6 bases for J; bases not matched to a gene: 4. This CDR3 reads CASSYMTGGDEKLFF. CDR3 bases: TGTGCCAGCAGTTATATGACAGGGGGCGATGAAAAACTGTTTTTT.

The chain carries TRBV5-6 and TRBJ2-1; a weak D match, TRBD2 (5 bases). Trimming removed 4 bases from V and 5 bases from J, with 10 bases in between. The length of the CDR3 is 13 residues. CDR1 is SGHDT, CDR2 YYEEEE, per germline. CDR3 sequence: CASSPEGNNEQFF. CDR3 sequence (DNA): TGTGCCAGCAGCCCCGAGGGTAACAATGAGCAGTTCTTC.

This chain uses TRBV6-5 with TRBJ1-2, with a tentative D call TRBD1 (6 bases). The CDR3 runs 12 residues. Trimming took off 5 bases at V and 8 bases at J, with 12 bases between the two ends. Germline lookup yields CDR1 MNHEY and CDR2 SVGAGI. The CDR3 spells CASSPGAVGYTF. CDR3 DNA: TGTGCCAGCAGTCCAGGGGCTGTCGGCTACACCTTC.

To note about this clone: Other DNA sequences within the sample encode an identical CDR3. The chain couples TRBV5-1 to TRBJ1-1, with 7 bases identical to TRBD1. Trimming at V came to 2 bases and at J to 5 bases, leaving 3 bases not matched to a gene. This CDR3 is built from 13 residues. CDR1 SGHRS and CDR2 YFSETQ come from the germline V gene. Here the CDR3 DNA reads TGCGCCAGCAGCTTAGGGGGCGGGACTGAAGCTTTCTTT. The encoded protein is CASSLGGGTEAFF.

The rearrangement links TRBV7-8 to TRBJ2-3; 16 bases fit TRBD2. Per the germline V gene, CDR1 is SGHVS and CDR2 is FQNEAQ. CDR3 size: 19 residues. Germline trimming cut 4 bases from V and 0 bases from J; bases unmatched to any gene: 7. This CDR3 reads CASSSGLAGGDRSTDTQYF. CDR3 nucleotides: TGTGCCAGCAGCTCGGGACTAGCGGGGGGGGATCGTAGCACAGATACGCAGTATTTT.

This clone was observed a handful of times. The chain recombines TRBV29-1 with TRBJ2-7, with D possibly being TRBD1 (5 bases). The CDR3 sequence is 14 residues long. Germline V gene sequence: CDR1 SQVTM, CDR2 ANQGSEA. V was trimmed by 6 bases and J by 2 bases, leaving 17 bases between them. This chain's CDR3 is CSVAAGSEPYEQYF. Written as DNA, the CDR3 is TGCAGCGTGGCCGCAGGGTCCGAGCCCTACGAGCAGTACTTC.

This clone was detected only a few times. The gene calls are TRBV11-2 and TRBJ1-4, with D unclear. This CDR3 is 14 amino acids long. CDR1 SGHAT and CDR2 FQNNGV come from the germline V gene. V was cut by 2 bases and J by 8 bases, with 12 bases left in between. In DNA form, the CDR3 reads TGTGCCAGCAGCTTAAACTGGGCTGGGGAAAAACTGTTTTTT. As protein: CASSLNWAGEKLFF.